This entry lists 14 T cell receptor beta chains sequenced from one sample in a study of shared clonotypes between healthy human individuals. Profiled with immunoSEQ multiplex PCR; TCRdb holds only in-frame clones, not every one. Of 2 million to 2.5 million clones in the sample, more than 80% are singletons; the top ten hold roughly 0.36%. The sequenced sample was naive CD4+ T cells from PBMCs. Subset noted: CD45RA+ positively selected. The receptors come from a young man in good health. Some clones in this sample may be carry-over from other donors' samples.

Worth noting for this clone: Other DNA sequences in the sample encode the same CDR3. The chain carries TRBV18 and TRBJ1-3; no definite D call. From germline, CDR1 is KGHSH and CDR2 LQKENI. V was cut by 3 bases and J by 4 bases, with 13 bases left in between. This CDR3 has 15 residues. CDR3 residues: CASSPSGSSGNTIYF. Here the CDR3 DNA reads TGTGCCAGCTCACCTAGCGGGAGCTCCGGAAACACCATATATTTT.

V is TRBV7-8 and J is TRBJ1-3; D is uncertain. Between the trimmed V and J ends, which lost 3 bases and 0 bases, there was a span of 15 bases. The CDR3 consists of 17 residues. Germline V gene lookup returns CDR1 SGHVS and CDR2 FQNEAQ. In nucleotides, the CDR3 is TGTGCCAGCAGCTTGGACCCGGGAACCGTCTCTGGAAACACCATATATTTT. It codes for CASSLDPGTVSGNTIYF.

The chain joins TRBV5-6 to TRBJ2-3; 7 bases map to TRBD1. Germline V CDR1 and CDR2: SGHDT, YYEEEE. The junction had 4 bases not matched to a gene; V was cut back by 0 bases and J by 9 bases. The CDR3 contains 13 residues. The CDR3 coding sequence is TGTGCCAGCAGCTTGGACAGGGGACCAACGCAGTATTTT. It yields the protein CASSLDRGPTQYF.

The gene calls are TRBV5-1 and TRBJ2-2; D uncertain. The length of the CDR3 is 16 residues. The V gene lost 3 bases and the J gene lost 2 bases, with 14 bases spanning the gap. Germline loops: CDR1 SGHRS, CDR2 YFSETQ. CDR3 in DNA: TGCGCCAGCAGCTCCTCCGGCTCCATAAACACCGGGGAGCTGTTTTTT. Translated, it gives CASSSSGSINTGELFF.

V and J are TRBV5-1 and TRBJ2-2; D is ambiguous. Germline CDR1 reads SGHRS; CDR2 reads YFSETQ. The germline V and J ends were trimmed by 1 base and 2 bases, with 12 bases remaining between them. The CDR3 is made up of 16 amino acids. This chain's CDR3 is CASSLLTVANTGELFF. Here the CDR3 DNA reads TGCGCCAGCAGCTTGCTAACGGTTGCTAACACCGGGGAGCTGTTTTTT.

This chain links TRBV7-9 with TRBJ2-1; 7 bases match TRBD2. The germline CDR1 and CDR2 sequences are SEHNR and FQNEAQ (reference sequence). This CDR3 spans 15 amino acids. Germline trimming cut 5 bases from V and 4 bases from J; bases unmatched to any gene: 8. The CDR3 loop reads CASSVGLVGYNEQFF. CDR3 nucleotides: TGTGCCAGCAGCGTCGGACTAGTAGGTTACAATGAGCAGTTCTTC.

This clone was detected only once. This chain connects TRBV4-2 to TRBJ2-7; maybe TRBD2 (6 bases). This CDR3 is built from 15 residues. The germline V gene encodes CDR1 LGHNA and CDR2 YNFKEQ. The germline V and J ends were trimmed by 4 bases and 1 base, with 14 bases remaining between them. The CDR3 coding sequence is TGTGCCAGCAGCCCTAATCCTAGCGATTCCTACGAGCAGTACTTC. Its translation: CASSPNPSDSYEQYF.

This clone was detected only once. The CDR3 DNA reads as TGTGCCAGCACTCGGGACAGTAAAAACACCATATATTTT. It specifies CASTRDSKNTIYF. This rearrangement joins TRBV2 to TRBJ1-3; 7 bases fit TRBD1. Germline trimming cut 7 bases from V and 6 bases from J; bases unmatched to any gene: 6. The length of the CDR3 is 13 residues. Germline CDR1 reads SNHLY; CDR2 reads FYNNEI.

The chain has TRBV7-3 and TRBJ2-1; TRBD1 matches at 9 bases. The CDR3 is 16 residues long. CDR1 is SGHTA and CDR2 is FQGTGA in the germline V gene. The J segment lost 6 bases and the V segment lost 5 bases, leaving 11 bases of the junction unmatched. The DNA for the CDR3 is TGTGCCAGCAGCACACAGGGGGCTTTTTTGGGCAATGAGCAGTTCTTC. Protein sequence: CASSTQGAFLGNEQFF.

The chain joins TRBV15 to TRBJ2-5, with a weak D call TRBD1 (7 bases). The CDR3 contains 16 residues. Trimming removed 5 bases at V and 5 bases at J, with 21 bases between. Germline CDR1 reads LNHNV; CDR2 reads YYDKDF (reference sequence). The CDR3 region is CATSRAPGGNIETQYF. The CDR3 nucleotides are TGTGCCACCAGCCGAGCGCCAGGGGGGAATATTGAGACCCAGTACTTC.

The chain combines TRBV12-5 with TRBJ2-1, with D possibly being TRBD2 (5 bases). Trimming took 1 base from V and 4 from J, leaving 17 bases between them. CDR1 LGHNT and CDR2 FRNRAP come from the germline V gene. This CDR3 comprises 17 residues. The CDR3 bases are TGTGCTAGTGGTTTGGGACATGGAGCGGTAGATTACAATGAGCAGTTCTTC. Encoded protein: CASGLGHGAVDYNEQFF.

The chain combines TRBV18 with TRBJ2-2; a possible D gene is TRBD1 (5 bases). Germline loops: CDR1 KGHSH, CDR2 LQKENI. Trimming took 6 bases from V and 2 from J, leaving 10 bases between them. The CDR3 has 14 residues. CDR3 region: CASSATVNTGELFF. Here the CDR3 DNA reads TGTGCCAGCTCCGCGACAGTAAACACCGGGGAGCTGTTTTTT.

About this clone itself: The same CDR3 also results from other DNA sequences found in this sample. The chain recombines TRBV25-1 with TRBJ2-1, with TRBD2 as a possible D gene (6 bases). V was trimmed by 5 bases and J by 7 bases, leaving 6 bases between them. CDR3 length equals 11 residues. Per the germline V gene, CDR1 is MGHDK and CDR2 is SYGVNS. CDR3 sequence reads: CASSRGNEQFF. In DNA, the CDR3 is TGTGCCAGCAGTCGGGGGAATGAGCAGTTCTTC.

The chain combines TRBV9 with TRBJ2-5, with a weak D call TRBD1 (5 bases). Germline V CDR1 and CDR2: SGDLS, YYNGEE. The CDR3 runs to 14 residues. V lost 3 bases and J lost 5, with 14 bases in between. DNA for the CDR3: TGTGCCAGCAGCGGTGACAGCGCAGCGGAGACCCAGTACTTC. Translated: CASSGDSAAETQYF.